This TCR beta chain was sequenced during a study of blood T cell repertoires in COVID-19. About the research overall: Specimens from acute and convalescent COVID-19 originated in the United States, Italy and Spain.

Seattle's enrolled individuals joined amid active infection and were then monitored longitudinally. The germline V gene encodes CDR1 LGHDT and CDR2 YNNKEL (reference sequence). The length of the CDR3 is 14 residues. Trimming removed 5 bases from V and 1 base from J, with 9 bases in between. Some clones are missing from TCRdb's copy, which holds only in-frame ones; the method was immunoSEQ multiplex PCR. The table records hundreds of thousands of clones, roughly 90% of them present only once. This clone was counted only a few times. The sequenced material came from peripheral blood. The sequence derives from a woman aged 25 to 39 with COVID-19, enrolled during active disease. The rearrangement uses TRBV3-1 (or the pseudogene TRBV3-2) and TRBJ1-5; no definite D call. The CDR3: CASSFGSSNQPQHF. In DNA, the CDR3 is TGTGCCAGCAGCTTCGGGTCGAGCAATCAGCCCCAGCATTTT.